This T cell receptor (beta chain) came from a study of CD8 T cells in Susac syndrome. General observations from the study: The study admitted that it had a relatively small number of individuals in its TCR sequencing and HLA analysis.

The authors reverse transcribed roughly 0.5 to 1 ug RNA with random hexamers. Multiplex PCR with immunoSEQ amplified the TCR beta CDR3 across 54 Vbeta and 13 Jbeta. TCRdb reanalysed the immunoSEQ multiplex PCR reads using MiXCR and keeps one entry per CDR3 protein. Among 150,000 to 200,000 distinct CDR3 sequences listed, 85% to 95% were seen once. The CDR3 is made up of 15 amino acids. V lost 1 base to trimming and J lost 4 bases; unmatched junction nucleotides: 5. Germline V gene data show CDR1 as LGHDT and CDR2 as YNNKEL (reference sequence). Healthy donors, matched for age and sex, constituted the control group. TEMRA cells were FACS-enriched, and CD8+ and CD4+ T cells were isolated negatively. Worth noting for this clonotype: Its antigen is currently unknown.

The sample consisted of CD4+ T cells from PBMCs. The chain combines TRBV3-1 with TRBJ1-2, with TRBD1 matching 8 bases. The clonotype was recovered from a human donor in good health. Written as DNA, the CDR3 is TGTGCCAGCAGCCAAGCTCAGACAGGGGCCTATGGCTACACCTTC. This translates into CASSQAQTGAYGYTF.